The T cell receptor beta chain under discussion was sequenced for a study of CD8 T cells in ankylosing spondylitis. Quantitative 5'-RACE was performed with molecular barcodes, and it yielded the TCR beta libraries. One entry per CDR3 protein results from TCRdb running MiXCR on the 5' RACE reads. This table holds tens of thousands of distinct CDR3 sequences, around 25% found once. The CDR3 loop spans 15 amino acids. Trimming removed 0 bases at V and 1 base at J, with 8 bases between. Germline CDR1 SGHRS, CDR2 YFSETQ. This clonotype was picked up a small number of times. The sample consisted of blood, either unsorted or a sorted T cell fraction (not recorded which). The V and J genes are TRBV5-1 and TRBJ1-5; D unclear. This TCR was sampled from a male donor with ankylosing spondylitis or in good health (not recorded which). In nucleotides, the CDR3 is TGCGCCAGCAGCTTGGATTACGGAAGCAATCAGCCCCAGCATTTT. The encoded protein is CASSLDYGSNQPQHF. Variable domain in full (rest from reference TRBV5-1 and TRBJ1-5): KAGVTQTPRYLIKTRGQQVTLSCSPISGHRSVSWYQQTPGQGLQFLFEYFSETQRNKGNFPGRFSGRQFSNSRSEMNVSTLELGDSALYLCASSLDYGSNQPQHFGDGTRLSIL.